This TCR beta chain was identified during a study of identical twins. Germline CDR1 reads SGHRS; CDR2 reads YFSETQ. CDR3 size: 16 residues. Germline trimming cut 1 base from V and 3 bases from J; bases unmatched to any gene: 6. TCRdb fed the 5' RACE reads into MiXCR, producing one record per CDR3 protein. This sample yields 400,000 to 600,000 distinct CDR3 sequences, of which around 24% are seen a single time; around 0.48% belongs to the top ten. These data were also filed under a second study, of yellow fever vaccine responses in identical twins.

The J gene is TRBJ2-1, the V gene TRBV5-1, with TRBD2 matching 8 bases. The sequence was obtained from a woman in her late teens or twenties in good health. Sequencing was performed on CD4+ T cells sorted from blood. CDR3 DNA sequence: TGCGCCAGCAGCTTGTCCCTAGCGGGCCGCTACAATGAGCAGTTCTTC. Residues: CASSLSLAGRYNEQFF.